The rows below give T cell receptor beta chains drawn from one sample of a study of blood T cell repertoires in COVID-19. Profiling relied on immunoSEQ multiplex PCR, and the TCRdb table lists in-frame clones only, not all of them. The sample consists of about 69,000 clones, approximately 84% of them appearing once. Sequencing was done on a sample of peripheral blood. These receptors all come from a man in his forties with COVID-19, enrolled during active disease. The conserved cysteine and the conserved F or W are not part of the CDR3 here. Fields, in order: J gene, CDR3 length, V gene, clone size, D gene, CDR3 protein. A D gene is named only where the DNA matches it firmly. Expanded clones get a size class; other rows say once, few or many, or leave the size out.

J: TRBJ2-1
length: 14
V: TRBV11-2
size: NA
D: TRBD2
CDR3: ASSDRTSGGDLEQF

J: TRBJ1-5
length: 13
V: TRBV6-5
size: NA
D: NA
CDR3: ASSHDIGGGQPQH

J: TRBJ1-2
length: 11
V: TRBV30
size: NA
D: TRBD1
CDR3: AWASGQVYGYT

J: TRBJ1-1
length: 14
V: TRBV7-2
size: NA
D: TRBD1
CDR3: ASSLAPQGFNTEAF

J: TRBJ1-1
length: 12
V: TRBV14
size: NA
D: NA
CDR3: ASSQDLGGTEAF

J: TRBJ2-1
length: 12
V: TRBV5-5
size: NA
D: NA
CDR3: ASTGRGRYNEQF

J: TRBJ1-6
length: 13
V: TRBV28
size: NA
D: TRBD1
CDR3: ASSLPGQTNSPLH

J: TRBJ1-6
length: 12
V: TRBV30
size: few
D: NA
CDR3: AWSVGGYGSPLH

J: TRBJ2-3
length: 13
V: TRBV10-3
size: NA
D: NA
CDR3: AISGIGGGTDTQY

J: TRBJ2-1
length: 13
V: TRBV5-4
size: NA
D: TRBD2
CDR3: ASSLARGGRDEQF

J: TRBJ2-1
length: 10
V: TRBV19
size: NA
D: NA
CDR3: ASSIWENEQF

J: TRBJ1-1
length: 11
V: TRBV4-1
size: NA
D: NA
CDR3: ASSQVGGTEAF

J: TRBJ2-2
length: 17
V: TRBV14
size: NA
D: TRBD1
CDR3: ASSQGQGTGGIDTGELF

J: TRBJ1-3
length: 15
V: TRBV2
size: NA
D: TRBD1
CDR3: AGTGTGGAIAGNTIY

J: TRBJ2-3
length: 14
V: TRBV19
size: NA
D: NA
CDR3: ASNGASGVLRDTQY

J: TRBJ2-5
length: 11
V: TRBV12-3/TRBV12-4
size: NA
D: NA
CDR3: ASSFIRGETQY

J: TRBJ1-4
length: 12
V: TRBV19
size: NA
D: NA
CDR3: ASSSRQRGEKLF

J: TRBJ1-5
length: 13
V: TRBV5-1
size: NA
D: NA
CDR3: ASSFNGEGNQPQH

J: TRBJ1-3
length: 12
V: TRBV21-1
size: NA
D: NA
CDR3: ASSKSGSGNTIY

J: TRBJ2-5
length: 13
V: TRBV5-4
size: NA
D: TRBD2
CDR3: ASSFGLAGQETQY

J: TRBJ1-4
length: 12
V: TRBV30
size: NA
D: NA
CDR3: AWSQDATNEKLF

J: TRBJ2-2
length: 12
V: TRBV7-8
size: NA
D: NA
CDR3: ASSFSQNTGELF

J: TRBJ2-5
length: 11
V: TRBV18
size: NA
D: TRBD1
CDR3: ASSGQVQETQY

J: TRBJ2-3
length: 10
V: TRBV29-1
size: many
D: TRBD1
CDR3: SADRTADTQY

J: TRBJ2-1
length: 12
V: TRBV24-1
size: NA
D: NA
CDR3: ATSATGSYNEQF

J: TRBJ1-2
length: 13
V: TRBV19
size: NA
D: TRBD1
CDR3: ASRDRGRNNYGYT

J: TRBJ1-1
length: 15
V: TRBV18
size: NA
D: TRBD1
CDR3: ASSPPGQGVGKTEAF

J: TRBJ2-5
length: 11
V: TRBV6-5
size: NA
D: TRBD1
CDR3: ASSSTGVETQY

J: TRBJ2-3
length: 12
V: TRBV5-1
size: NA
D: NA
CDR3: ASSLDRATDTQY

J: TRBJ2-1
length: 14
V: TRBV15
size: NA
D: NA
CDR3: ATSRDMGAVGNEQF

J: TRBJ1-2
length: 12
V: TRBV9
size: NA
D: NA
CDR3: ASSVGQGGNGYT

J: TRBJ2-5
length: 10
V: TRBV5-4
size: few
D: TRBD2
CDR3: ASSLAGGSQY

J: TRBJ1-1
length: 12
V: TRBV6-1
size: NA
D: NA
CDR3: ASSEGAGIGEAF

J: TRBJ1-5
length: 12
V: TRBV2
size: NA
D: NA
CDR3: ASSENSSNQPQH

J: TRBJ1-1
length: 11
V: TRBV9
size: few
D: NA
CDR3: ASSAYPNTEAF

J: TRBJ1-5
length: 13
V: TRBV5-1
size: NA
D: NA
CDR3: ASSLTGSRGQPQH

J: TRBJ1-4
length: 14
V: TRBV28
size: NA
D: NA
CDR3: ASSGGPGATNEKLF

J: TRBJ1-2
length: 13
V: TRBV28
size: NA
D: NA
CDR3: ASSPNFRTSYGYT

J: TRBJ2-7
length: 15
V: TRBV13
size: NA
D: TRBD1
CDR3: ASSGLTGTGDTYEQY

J: TRBJ1-2
length: 14
V: TRBV28
size: NA
D: TRBD1
CDR3: ASSDAGRGRNYGYT

J: TRBJ2-5
length: 13
V: TRBV7-8
size: NA
D: TRBD1
CDR3: ASSLDGTGQETQY

J: TRBJ2-7
length: 13
V: TRBV6-1
size: NA
D: TRBD2
CDR3: ASSDLAGETYEQY

J: TRBJ1-5
length: 13
V: TRBV19
size: NA
D: TRBD1
CDR3: ASSFDRGRNQPQH

J: TRBJ1-2
length: 9
V: TRBV3-1/TRBV3-2
size: NA
D: NA
CDR3: ASSQDEGYT

J: TRBJ2-1
length: 13
V: TRBV27
size: NA
D: NA
CDR3: ASSLPGSSYNEQF

J: TRBJ2-3
length: 14
V: TRBV7-3
size: NA
D: TRBD1
CDR3: ASSSDGQGGTDTQY

J: TRBJ1-5
length: 13
V: TRBV27
size: NA
D: NA
CDR3: ASSLSRYSNQPQH

J: TRBJ2-1
length: 11
V: TRBV3-1/TRBV3-2
size: NA
D: TRBD1
CDR3: ASSQTGGNEQF

J: TRBJ1-5
length: 16
V: TRBV7-2
size: NA
D: TRBD1
CDR3: ASSSIYPTGYSNQPQH